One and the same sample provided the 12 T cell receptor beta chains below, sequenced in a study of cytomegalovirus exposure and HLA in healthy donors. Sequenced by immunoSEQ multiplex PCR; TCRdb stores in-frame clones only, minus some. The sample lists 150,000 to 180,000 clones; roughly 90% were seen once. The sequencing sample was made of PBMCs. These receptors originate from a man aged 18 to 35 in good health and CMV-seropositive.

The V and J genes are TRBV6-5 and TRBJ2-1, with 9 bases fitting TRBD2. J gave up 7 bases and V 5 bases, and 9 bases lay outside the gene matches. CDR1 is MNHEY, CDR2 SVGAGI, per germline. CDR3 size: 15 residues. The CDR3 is CASSPLAGGGNEQFF. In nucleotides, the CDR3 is TGTGCCAGCAGTCCGCTCGCGGGAGGGGGGAATGAGCAGTTCTTC.

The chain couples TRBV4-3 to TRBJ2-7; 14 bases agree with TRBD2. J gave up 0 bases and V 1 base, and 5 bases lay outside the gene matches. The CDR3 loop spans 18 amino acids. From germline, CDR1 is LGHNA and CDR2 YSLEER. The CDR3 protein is CASSQGPGTSGSSYEQYF. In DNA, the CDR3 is TGCGCCAGCAGCCAAGGCCCCGGGACTAGCGGGAGCTCCTACGAGCAGTACTTC.

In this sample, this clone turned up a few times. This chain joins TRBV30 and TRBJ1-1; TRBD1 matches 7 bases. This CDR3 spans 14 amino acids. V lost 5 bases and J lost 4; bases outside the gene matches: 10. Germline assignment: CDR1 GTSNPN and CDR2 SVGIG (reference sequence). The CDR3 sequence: CAWDPGQLSTEAFF. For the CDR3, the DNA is TGTGCCTGGGATCCGGGACAGTTAAGCACTGAAGCTTTCTTT.

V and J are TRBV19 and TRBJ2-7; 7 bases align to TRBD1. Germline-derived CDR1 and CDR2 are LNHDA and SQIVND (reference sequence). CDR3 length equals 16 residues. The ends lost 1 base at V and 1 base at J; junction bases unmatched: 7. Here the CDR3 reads CASSIGTGAFSYEQYF. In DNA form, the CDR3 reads TGTGCCAGTAGTATAGGTACAGGGGCGTTTTCCTACGAGCAGTACTTC.

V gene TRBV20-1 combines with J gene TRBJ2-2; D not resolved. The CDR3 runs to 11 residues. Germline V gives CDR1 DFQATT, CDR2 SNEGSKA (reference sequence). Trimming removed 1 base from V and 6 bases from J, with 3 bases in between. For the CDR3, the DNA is TGCAGTGCTAGAGGAGCCGGGGAGCTGTTTTTT. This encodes CSARGAGELFF.

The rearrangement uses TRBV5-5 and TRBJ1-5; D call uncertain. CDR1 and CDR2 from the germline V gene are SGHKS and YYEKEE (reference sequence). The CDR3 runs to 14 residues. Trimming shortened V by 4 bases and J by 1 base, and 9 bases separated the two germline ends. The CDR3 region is CASSNGKSNQPQHF. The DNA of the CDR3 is TGTGCCAGCAGCAACGGGAAAAGCAATCAGCCCCAGCATTTT.

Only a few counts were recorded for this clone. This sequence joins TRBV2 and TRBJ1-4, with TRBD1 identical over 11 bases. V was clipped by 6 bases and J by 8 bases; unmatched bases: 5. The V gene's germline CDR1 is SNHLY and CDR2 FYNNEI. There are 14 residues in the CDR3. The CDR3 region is CASRGTGGREKLFF. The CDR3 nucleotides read TGTGCCAGCAGAGGGACAGGGGGGCGCGAAAAACTGTTTTTT.

As DNA, the CDR3 is TGCGCCAGCAGCTTCGCGGGGGGCAGGGATACGCAGTATTTT. Protein sequence: CASSFAGGRDTQYF. The chain recombines TRBV5-1 with TRBJ2-3; 8 bases fit TRBD2. The V segment lost 2 bases and the J segment 6 bases; nucleotides outside the gene matches: 5. The CDR3 covers 14 residues. Per germline, CDR1 SGHRS and CDR2 YFSETQ.

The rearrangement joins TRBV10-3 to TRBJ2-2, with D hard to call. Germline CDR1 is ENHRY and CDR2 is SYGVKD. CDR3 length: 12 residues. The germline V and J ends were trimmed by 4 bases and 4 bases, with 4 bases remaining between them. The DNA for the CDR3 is TGTGCCATCAGTGGGCCCACCGGGGAGCTGTTTTTT. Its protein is CAISGPTGELFF.

CDR3 in DNA: TGCGCCAGCAGCCCCCATCCTAGCGGGAGCTCCTACAATGAGCAGTTCTTC. Its protein product is CASSPHPSGSSYNEQFF. The chain uses TRBV4-1 and TRBJ2-1; 10 bases fit TRBD2. CDR3 length: 17 residues. J lost 0 bases, V lost 4 bases, and 6 bases had no gene match. The germline CDR1 and CDR2 sequences are MGHRA and YSYEKL.

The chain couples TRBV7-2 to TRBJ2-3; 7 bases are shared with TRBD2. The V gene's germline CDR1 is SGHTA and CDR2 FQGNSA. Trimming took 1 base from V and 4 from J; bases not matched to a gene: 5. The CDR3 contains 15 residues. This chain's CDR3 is CASSLGGGDADTQYF. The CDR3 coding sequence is TGTGCCAGCAGCTTAGGCGGGGGAGATGCAGATACGCAGTATTTT.

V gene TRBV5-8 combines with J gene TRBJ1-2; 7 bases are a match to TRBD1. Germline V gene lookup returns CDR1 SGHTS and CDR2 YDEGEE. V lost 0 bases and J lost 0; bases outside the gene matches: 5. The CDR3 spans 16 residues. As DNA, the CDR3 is TGTGCCAGCAGCTTGGATCCGGGGACAGCTAACTATGGCTACACCTTC. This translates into CASSLDPGTANYGYTF.